These 21 T cell receptor beta chains share one sample of origin, sequenced in a study of cytotoxic CD8 clonotypes in ibrutinib-treated CLL. Here immunoSEQ multiplex PCR was the method, and the copy in TCRdb shows in-frame clones only, minus some. The sample has about 39,000 clones, around 67% seen once. The source material was PBMCs, sampled at disease progression, from a patient treated with ibrutinib. These TCRs come from a human donor with chronic lymphocytic leukemia.

This clone was detected only once. This chain joins TRBV7-9 and TRBJ2-3; 7 nucleotides align to TRBD2. The CDR3 is 18 amino acids. Germline assignment: CDR1 SEHNR and CDR2 FQNEAQ (reference sequence). Losses at the gene ends were 4 bases for V and 0 bases for J; bases not matched to a gene: 13. CDR3 bases: TGTGCCAGCAGCTCCCGAATAAGTAGGGAGGGCAGCACAGATACGCAGTATTTT. Protein product: CASSSRISREGSTDTQYF.

The chain uses TRBV6-1 and TRBJ2-2; 8 bases fit TRBD1. This CDR3 region has 14 residues. Per germline, CDR1 MNHNS and CDR2 SASEGT. J gave up 1 base and V 6 bases, and 1 base lay outside the gene matches. The CDR3 here is CASSGTGNTGELFF. CDR3 in DNA: TGTGCCAGCAGCGGGACAGGGAACACCGGGGAGCTGTTTTTT.

This sequence joins TRBV7-8 and TRBJ2-2, with 7 bases aligning to TRBD2. Trimming at V came to 6 bases and at J to 0 bases, leaving 4 bases not matched to a gene. Germline CDR1 is SGHVS and CDR2 is FQNEAQ. There are 15 residues in the CDR3. In DNA, the CDR3 is TGTGCCAGCAGACCTAGCGGCTCGAACACCGGGGAGCTGTTTTTT. Translation: CASRPSGSNTGELFF.

The CDR3 loop reads CASSQDRVTYEQYF. Written as DNA, the CDR3 is TGTGCCAGCAGCCAAGACAGGGTAACCTACGAGCAGTACTTC. The chain recombines TRBV27 with TRBJ2-7; 7 bases map to TRBD1. Germline V CDR1 and CDR2: MNHEY, SMNVEV (reference sequence). This CDR3 has 14 amino acids. With 6 bases clipped from V and 2 bases from J, the junction kept 7 bases outside the gene matches.

This chain joins TRBV11-3 and TRBJ2-3, with TRBD2 matching over 7 bases. There are 15 residues in the CDR3. Germline V CDR1 and CDR2: SGHNT, YENEEA. The ends lost 5 bases at V and 0 bases at J; junction bases unmatched: 5. The DNA for the CDR3 is TGTGCCAGCAGCAAGACGGGACTAAGCACAGATACGCAGTATTTT. Translating gives CASSKTGLSTDTQYF.

The genes are TRBV9 and TRBJ2-7; D unresolved. V dropped 0 bases and J dropped 3 bases, with 10 bases sitting between them. The V gene's germline CDR1 is SGDLS and CDR2 YYNGEE. The CDR3 totals 14 residues. The CDR3 DNA reads TGTGCCAGCAGCGTAGGGGCCACTAACTACGAGCAGTACTTC. Residues: CASSVGATNYEQYF. Together with reference TRBV9 and TRBJ2-7, the CDR3 gives the full variable domain: DSGVTQTPKHLITATGQRVTLRCSPRSGDLSVYWYQQSLDQGLQFLIQYYNGEERAKGNILERFSAQQFPDLHSELNLSSLELGDSALYFCASSVGATNYEQYFGPGTRLTVT.

In its sample, this clone is medium-sized. The gene calls are TRBV5-4 and TRBJ2-7; no clear D. The V gene's germline CDR1 is SGHNT and CDR2 YYREEE (reference sequence). CDR3 length: 12 amino acids. Trimming cost V 1 base and J 4 bases, with 6 bases left between them. The CDR3 region is CASSLNEYEQYF. The CDR3 DNA is TGTGCCAGCAGCTTGAACGAGTACGAGCAGTACTTC. Complete variable domain (other parts from reference TRBV5-4 and TRBJ2-7): ETGVTQSPTHLIKTRGQQVTLRCSSQSGHNTVSWYQQALGQGPQFIFQYYREEENGRGNFPPRFSGLQFPNYSSELNVNALELDDSALYLCASSLNEYEQYFGPGTRLTVT.

In its sample, this clone was seen once. CDR3 DNA sequence: TGTGCCAGCAGTTTCTTGGGTCAGGGACCCGGGGAGCTGTTTTTT. This encodes CASSFLGQGPGELFF. The genes are TRBV27 and TRBJ2-2; tentatively, D is TRBD1 or TRBD2 (5 bases each). CDR3 length equals 15 residues. The V and J ends lost 3 bases and 6 bases respectively, with 14 bases between them. CDR1 MNHEY and CDR2 SMNVEV come from the germline V gene (reference sequence).

This clone is labeled as medium-sized. V and J are TRBV11-3 and TRBJ2-7; 7 bases fit TRBD1. CDR3 length equals 14 residues. The germline V gene has CDR1 SGHNT and CDR2 YENEEA. Trimming at V came to 0 bases and at J to 5 bases, leaving 4 bases not matched to a gene. The CDR3 here is CASSLDDRAHEQYF. The CDR3, as DNA: TGTGCCAGCAGCTTAGACGACAGGGCCCACGAGCAGTACTTC.

This chain joins TRBV5-1 and TRBJ2-5; 9 bases fit TRBD2. The CDR3 sequence is 16 residues long. V gave up 0 bases and J gave up 5 bases; unmatched junction bases: 8. In germline, CDR1 is SGHRS, CDR2 YFSETQ. The CDR3 protein is CASSLVLAGVGETQYF. The CDR3 DNA reads as TGCGCCAGCAGCTTGGTGTTAGCGGGAGTCGGTGAGACCCAGTACTTC.

This clone has only a few counts. This chain uses TRBV15 with TRBJ2-2; possibly TRBD1 or TRBD2 for D (6 bases each). The CDR3 totals 16 residues. Germline V lookup: CDR1 LNHNV, CDR2 YYDKDF (reference sequence). V lost 0 bases to trimming and J lost 6 bases, with 14 bases between them. In nucleotides, the CDR3 is TGTGCCACCAGCAGAGATTTTTTGGGGGGCGCCGGGGAGCTGTTTTTT. It is translated as CATSRDFLGGAGELFF.

This chain joins TRBV5-1 and TRBJ2-1, with D tentatively TRBD1 (6 bases). Germline V gene data show CDR1 as SGHRS and CDR2 as YFSETQ. V dropped 4 bases and J dropped 9 bases, with 23 bases sitting between them. The CDR3 contains 16 residues. This CDR3 is CASSPGAAQFNGEQFF. In DNA, the CDR3 is TGCGCCAGCAGCCCAGGGGCGGCCCAATTTAACGGTGAGCAGTTCTTC. Full variable domain (remainder filled in from reference TRBV5-1 and TRBJ2-1): KAGVTQTPRYLIKTRGQQVTLSCSPISGHRSVSWYQQTPGQGLQFLFEYFSETQRNKGNFPGRFSGRQFSNSRSEMNVSTLELGDSALYLCASSPGAAQFNGEQFFGPGTRLTVL.

The CDR3 nucleotides are TGCGCCAGCAGACGGATACAAGAGACCCAGTACTTC. Its translation is CASRRIQETQYF. The V and J genes are TRBV5-1 and TRBJ2-5; D unresolved. The CDR3 runs 12 residues. CDR1 and CDR2 (germline): SGHRS, YFSETQ. The germline V and J ends were trimmed by 5 bases and 2 bases, with 7 bases remaining between them.

Regarding this clone: The junction does not match germline at one end; this may be a read error. This specimen includes other DNA sequences encoding the same CDR3. V gene TRBV11-2 combines with J gene TRBJ1-4; 9 bases agree with TRBD1. This CDR3 contains 15 residues. Germline CDR1 reads SGHAT; CDR2 reads FQNNGV. The CDR3 here is CASSFGTGINEKLFF. CDR3 coding DNA: TGCGCCAGCAGCTTCGGGACAGGGATTAATGAAAAACTGTTTTTT. The full variable domain, its missing parts supplied by reference TRBV11-2 and TRBJ1-4, is EAGVAQSPRYKIIEKRQSVAFWCNPISGHATLYWYQQILGQGPKLLIQFQNNGVVDDSQLPKDRFSAERLKGVDSTLKIQPAKLEDSAVYLCASSFGTGINEKLFFGSGTQLSVL.

This clone has just a few counts. This chain joins TRBV19 and TRBJ1-1; D remains unclear. Trimming shortened V by 5 bases and J by 6 bases, and 10 bases separated the two germline ends. The germline gives CDR1 LNHDA, CDR2 SQIVND (reference sequence). The CDR3 consists of 12 residues. The CDR3 sequence is CASSGYSPEAFF. The DNA for the CDR3 is TGTGCCAGTAGTGGTTACTCACCTGAAGCTTTCTTT.

This sequence joins TRBV27 and TRBJ2-7; D unclear. Deletions cut 2 bases from V and 1 base from J, with 6 bases between. CDR3 size: 13 residues. Germline assignment: CDR1 MNHEY and CDR2 SMNVEV (reference sequence). The CDR3 loop is CASSLVGSYEQYF. CDR3 DNA sequence: TGTGCCAGCAGTTTAGTGGGTTCCTACGAGCAGTACTTC.

This clone was found a few times. The rearrangement joins TRBV7-9 to TRBJ2-7, with TRBD1 matching over 12 bases. CDR3 length: 14 residues. J gave up 5 bases and V 3 bases, and 2 bases lay outside the gene matches. From germline, CDR1 is SEHNR and CDR2 FQNEAQ (reference sequence). The CDR3 region has the DNA TGTGCCAGCAGCTTCGGGACAGGGGGCGACGAGCAGTACTTC. Its protein product is CASSFGTGGDEQYF.

This clone was seen a few times. V and J are TRBV6-1 and TRBJ1-2; the D gene is possibly TRBD1 (5 bases). This CDR3 contains 13 residues. CDR1 is MNHNS, CDR2 SASEGT, per germline. V lost 6 bases and J lost 3, with 11 bases in between. This CDR3 reads CASRVRGDYGYTF. CDR3 sequence (DNA): TGTGCCAGCAGGGTCAGAGGGGACTATGGCTACACCTTC.

V and J are TRBV7-8 and TRBJ2-7; D tentatively reads TRBD1 or TRBD2 (5 bases each). Germline values: CDR1 SGHVS, CDR2 FQNEAQ. CDR3 length: 14 residues. V was cut by 2 bases and J by 1 base, with 9 bases left in between. The CDR3 region has the DNA TGTGCCAGCAGCTTACGAGGGGAGTCCTACGAGCAGTACTTC. This gives the protein CASSLRGESYEQYF.

V usage is TRBV7-9 and J usage is TRBJ2-3; D possibly corresponds to TRBD2 (5 bases). This CDR3 is 14 amino acids long. CDR1 and CDR2 from the germline V gene are SEHNR and FQNEAQ (reference sequence). V lost 6 bases and J 1 base, leaving 11 bases between the germline ends. The CDR3: CASRDWRGTDTQYF. CDR3 sequence (DNA): TGTGCCAGCAGAGACTGGCGGGGCACAGATACGCAGTATTTT.

V usage is TRBV6-6 and J usage is TRBJ1-1; unclear D gene. The length of the CDR3 is 15 residues. With 2 bases removed from V and 8 bases from J, the gap between germline ends came to 18 bases. In germline, CDR1 is MNHNY, CDR2 SVGAGI (reference sequence). CDR3 loop: CASSYAEGQSREAFF. The CDR3 nucleotides are TGTGCCAGCAGTTACGCCGAAGGGCAGAGCCGCGAAGCTTTCTTT.